This T cell receptor (beta chain) was obtained from a study of regulatory T cells in long-lasting Graves disease. General study findings and limits: Persistent patients shared some 2,500 public clonotypes among themselves. Newly diagnosed patients shared fewer, at under 1,000. Persistent Graves' patients showed less TCR diversity than newly diagnosed patients showed.

Details on this clonotype: Its antigen is as yet unknown.

The authors built TCR beta libraries using iRepertoire HTBI primers and Arm-PCR of CDR3 regions. MiXCR, applied by TCRdb to the multiplex PCR reads, yields one record per CDR3 protein. The sample consists of 700,000 or so distinct CDR3 sequences, approximately 29% of them appearing once. With V trimmed by 9 bases and J by 5 bases, 8 bases remained unmatched. The CDR3 has 14 amino acids. The germline V gene encodes CDR1 MNHEY and CDR2 SVGEGT. Regarding time point: persistent/refractory GD, antithyroid drugs over 5 years with positive TRAb. Extracted PBMC RNA gave rise to the TCR library. American Thyroid Association guidelines served as the basis for diagnosing Graves' disease.

The source of this sequence is a female donor with Graves disease. This chain connects TRBV6-2 or TRBV6-3 to TRBJ1-5, with 9 bases that match TRBD1. Specimen: peripheral blood mononuclear cells (PBMCs), collected when the disease was refractory, from a patient treated with antithyroid drugs. The CDR3 DNA reads as TGTGCCAGTCCCGAACAGGGGGCTCATCAGCCCCAGCATTTT. Protein sequence: CASPEQGAHQPQHF.